This T cell receptor beta chain was documented in a study of Graves' ophthalmopathy and Graves' hyperthyroidism. From RNA, the CDR3 regions of TCR beta chains were amplified and sequenced. Second-round multiplex PCR followed a first-round RT-PCR using HTBI primers. TCRdb reprocessed the multiplex PCR reads with MiXCR, giving one entry per CDR3 protein. The sample carries about 700,000 distinct CDR3 sequences, 35% to 45% recorded once. The CDR3 is made up of 15 amino acids. Germline V gene data show CDR1 as LGHNT and CDR2 as FRNRAP. V gave up 2 bases and J gave up 6 bases, with 17 bases separating them. Every ophthalmopathy donor presented moderate-to-severe activity, CAS ≥3, NOSPECS ≥4 and duration under 3 months. The authors isolated PBMCs from around 9.8 ml of fresh peripheral blood. Study findings and constraints: Most thyroid-expanded clonotypes exceeding 0.001 frequency were also found in blood. In separating ophthalmopathy from stable hyperthyroidism, a 13-signature model achieved 85% to 90% sensitivity and 81.08% specificity.

As regards this clonotype: Antigen specificity is unknown.

Input material: peripheral blood. The TCR was taken from an adult man with Graves' ophthalmopathy. The chain combines TRBV12-5 with TRBJ2-7, with D perhaps TRBD1 or TRBD2 (5 bases each). The CDR3 is CASGLTTGRLSEQYF. The CDR3 DNA is TGTGCTAGTGGTTTGACCACGGGGCGGTTGAGCGAGCAGTACTTC.